The clone carrying this TCR beta chain showed up many times. This sample stems from a study of T cell repertoires in cytomegalovirus infection. This CDR3 has 17 residues. V was pared by 5 bases and J by 1 base, with 11 bases of the junction left unmatched. Germline V lookup: CDR1 SEHNR, CDR2 FQNEAQ (reference sequence). MiXCR, run by TCRdb on the reads, gives a single entry per CDR3 protein. The table records about 320,000 distinct CDR3 sequences, 8% to 9.5% of them present only once. The J gene is TRBJ2-7, the V gene TRBV7-9; 10 bases are a match to TRBD1. The sample comprised PBMCs. This receptor was identified in a human donor in good health (CMV status not recorded). Some clones in this sample may be carry-over from other donors' samples. The CDR3 reads CASSPPSGTGVSYEQYF. DNA for the CDR3: TGTGCCAGCAGCCCCCCATCCGGGACAGGGGTTTCCTACGAGCAGTACTTC. Complete variable domain (other parts from reference TRBV7-9 and TRBJ2-7): DTGVSQNPRHKITKRGQNVTFRCDPISEHNRLYWYRQTLGQGPEFLTYFQNEAQLEKSRLLSDRFSAERPKGSFSTLEIQRTEQGDSAMYLCASSPPSGTGVSYEQYFGPGTRLTVT.